The rows below give T cell receptor beta chains drawn from one sample of a study of T cells in Graves' hyperthyroidism and ophthalmopathy. From the multiplex PCR reads, TCRdb called clonotypes with MiXCR, one entry per CDR3 protein. The sample comprises 610,000 or so distinct CDR3 sequences, about 45% of which are singletons, and more than 7% rests with the top ten. Sequenced material: peripheral blood or thyroid tissue (not recorded which). These receptors were obtained from a woman younger than 35 with Graves' hyperthyroidism. Both conserved end residues are part of each CDR3. A D gene is named only where the DNA matches it firmly. Size values are once, few and many counts, or a class for expanded clones, and some rows have none.

cdr3_nt cdr3_aa j_call v_call clone_size d_call
TGTGCGGCACCGGGACTAGCTTACAATGAGCAGTTCTTC CAAPGLAYNEQFF TRBJ2-1 TRBV19 NA TRBD2
TGTGCCAGCAAATCGGACAAGTACTTC CASKSDKYF TRBJ2-5 TRBV12-3/TRBV12-4 NA NA
TGTGCCAGCGAGCGGCGGGAGGCTAACCACGAGCAGTACTTC CASERREANHEQYF TRBJ2-7 TRBV6-5 many TRBD2
TGTGCCAGCAGCGTAGGAACGGAATACTATGGCTACACCTTC CASSVGTEYYGYTF TRBJ1-2 TRBV9 many NA
TGTGCCAGCAGACCAAATAGAGGGCAGCGGAATACGCAGTATTTT CASRPNRGQRNTQYF TRBJ2-3 TRBV6-5 NA NA
TGTGCCAGCAGCTTAAATGGAGGGTTCGAGTCCTACGAGCAGTACTTC CASSLNGGFESYEQYF TRBJ2-7 TRBV7-3 NA NA
TGCGCCAGCAGCCAGCTAGATGGGGGCGGTTCCTACGAGCAGTACTTC CASSQLDGGGSYEQYF TRBJ2-7 TRBV4-1 many NA
TGTGCCAGTAGTATTGGAGGGGGCGCGGATACGCAGTATTTT CASSIGGGADTQYF TRBJ2-3 TRBV19 few NA
TGTGCTAGTGGTTTGTTCACCCGCACTGAAGCTTTCTTT CASGLFTRTEAFF TRBJ1-1 TRBV12-5 many NA
TGTGCCAGCAGCTATCTAGCGGGGGGCCACCACGAGCAGTACTTC CASSYLAGGHHEQYF TRBJ2-7 TRBV7-9 many TRBD2
TGCAGTGCTGGGGGACAGCACTATGGCTACACCTTC CSAGGQHYGYTF TRBJ1-2 TRBV20-1 many TRBD1
TGTGCCACCAGTGATAGGACTAGCGGTAACAATGAGCAGTTCTTC CATSDRTSGNNEQFF TRBJ2-1 TRBV24-1 NA TRBD2
TGTGCCAGCAGCTTAACGGCGGGGGTTGCCACCTTC CASSLTAGVATF TRBJ1-2 TRBV7-3 NA NA
TGTGCCAGCAGTTTACTAGCGGGAGACAATGAGCAGTACTTC CASSLLAGDNEQYF TRBJ2-7 TRBV12-3/TRBV12-4 NA TRBD2
TGTGCCAGCAGGGGGGGGACTAGCGGGAGAGGAGATACGCAGTATTTT CASRGGTSGRGDTQYF TRBJ2-3 TRBV2 NA TRBD2
TGTGCCAGCAGTTTTTCGGCGGGGGCGCGGAACACCATATATTTT CASSFSAGARNTIYF TRBJ1-3 TRBV12-3/TRBV12-4 NA NA
TGCAGCGTTGAAGTGAGGAACAGAAACTCCTACGAGCAGTACTTC CSVEVRNRNSYEQYF TRBJ2-7 TRBV29-1 NA NA
TGTGCCAGCAGCTTAGGGTGGGAAGAGACCCAGTACTTC CASSLGWEETQYF TRBJ2-5 TRBV7-6 NA NA
TGTGCCAGCAGTTTACAGGAGGGAAGTACCTATGGCTACACCTTC CASSLQEGSTYGYTF TRBJ1-2 TRBV12-3/TRBV12-4 many NA
TGTGCCAGCAGTTTATCCGAGACAGCCGCCTACGAGCAGTACTTC CASSLSETAAYEQYF TRBJ2-7 TRBV12-3/TRBV12-4 few NA
TGTACCAGAAGCCTGGGCTCCTACGAGCAGTACTTC CTRSLGSYEQYF TRBJ2-7 TRBV7-8 NA NA
TGCAGCGTTGCAGGGCATACTAGCGGGGGCGCCTACGAGCAGTACTTC CSVAGHTSGGAYEQYF TRBJ2-7 TRBV29-1 NA TRBD2
TGTGCCAGCAGCTCGCAGGGTCCTAGCACAGATACGCAGTATTTT CASSSQGPSTDTQYF TRBJ2-3 TRBV7-9 NA NA
TGTGCCAGCAGTGAGAGGAGGGCCCAAGAGACCCAGTACTTC CASSERRAQETQYF TRBJ2-5 TRBV2 few NA
TGCGCCAGCAGCCGGACTAGCGGGAGTGAAAAGACCCAGTACTTC CASSRTSGSEKTQYF TRBJ2-5 TRBV5-1 NA TRBD2
TGCAGTGGGGGACGGGAGAATCAGCCCCAGCATTTT CSGGRENQPQHF TRBJ1-5 TRBV20-1 once NA
TGTGCCAGCAGGGACGGACAGGGAGGACAGCCCCAGCATTTT CASRDGQGGQPQHF TRBJ1-5 TRBV2 many TRBD1
TGTGCCACCAGCGGGACACAAGAGACCCAGTACTTC CATSGTQETQYF TRBJ2-5 TRBV15 NA NA
TGTGCCAGCAGCCCTCAGGACAGGGGGCTAGCGGTTGAAGCTTTCTTT CASSPQDRGLAVEAFF TRBJ1-1 TRBV7-3 many TRBD1
TGTGCCAGCAGCCTGACGGTGGTAGCAATCTATGGCTACACCTTC CASSLTVVAIYGYTF TRBJ1-2 TRBV7-3 NA NA
TGTGCCACCGGGCCCTCGGGAGGGCCGGGCACAGATACGCAGTATTTT CATGPSGGPGTDTQYF TRBJ2-3 TRBV15 few TRBD2
TGTGCCAGCAGTCCCAGGGGGGGATTCTATGGCTACACCTTC CASSPRGGFYGYTF TRBJ1-2 TRBV28 few TRBD1
TGTGCCAGCAGCCCCTCCGCTATATGGTCAGGGAACACCGGGGAGCTGTTTTTT CASSPSAIWSGNTGELFF TRBJ2-2 TRBV7-6 many NA
TGTGCCAGCAGTCCTACCGGACACAGCTATGGCTACACCTTC CASSPTGHSYGYTF TRBJ1-2 TRBV6-5 many NA
TGTGCCAGCAGCTTAAGGGCTACACTTCGGTATGGCTACACCTTC CASSLRATLRYGYTF TRBJ1-2 TRBV7-9 many NA
TGTGCCAGCAGCCCCGGGACAGGGAATGAAAAACTGTTTTTT CASSPGTGNEKLFF TRBJ1-4 TRBV6-1 many TRBD1
TGTGCCAACACCACAGGGATCTCACCCCTCCACTTT CANTTGISPLHF TRBJ1-6 TRBV25-1 NA NA
TGCAGTGCAGAGACGCCACGGGACAGAATCTACAAGCAGTACTTC CSAETPRDRIYKQYF TRBJ2-7 TRBV20-1 NA TRBD1
TGTGCTAGCACTTTCGACCAACTTGGGACTAATGAAAAACTGTTTTTT CASTFDQLGTNEKLFF TRBJ1-4 TRBV11-3 NA NA
TGCGCCAGCAGCTGGGGCGGGGGTTACGAGCAGTACTTC CASSWGGGYEQYF TRBJ2-7 TRBV5-1 many TRBD2
TGTGCCAGCAGAGATGACAGGGACTCTGGAAACACCATATATTTT CASRDDRDSGNTIYF TRBJ1-3 TRBV6-5 NA TRBD1
TGTGCCAGCAGTGAACCCCCTCGGACAGGGAGGGGGAACACTGAAGCTTTCTTT CASSEPPRTGRGNTEAFF TRBJ1-1 TRBV2 many TRBD1
TGCAGTGCTAGAGGCCGGGACAGGAGCTCCTACGAGCAGTACTTC CSARGRDRSSYEQYF TRBJ2-7 TRBV20-1 many TRBD1
TGTGCCAGACACCCCCAGACTAGCGTCTCCTACGAGCAGTACTTC CARHPQTSVSYEQYF TRBJ2-7 TRBV6-1 NA TRBD2
TGCAGCGTTGAGGGGGGGGCCGTTGGCTACACCTTC CSVEGGAVGYTF TRBJ1-2 TRBV29-1 NA NA
TGTGCTAGGGCCACTGAAGCTTTCTTT CARATEAFF TRBJ1-1 TRBV2 NA NA